These 14 T cell receptor beta chains came from one sample sequenced in a study of T cell changes during pregnancy in multiple sclerosis. The data were produced by immunoSEQ multiplex PCR, yet TCRdb's version contains in-frame clones alone and is incomplete. This table has under 80,000 clones, roughly nine tenths appearing once. The specimen was peripheral blood, collected in the second trimester of pregnancy. The receptors were sampled from a female donor with multiple sclerosis, enrolled in a pregnancy study.

This sequence joins TRBV2 and TRBJ1-4, with 8 bases identical to TRBD1. V trimming: 6 bases; J trimming: 10 bases; junction bases outside the gene matches: 13. From germline, CDR1 is SNHLY and CDR2 FYNNEI. This CDR3 region has 15 residues. The CDR3 loop reads CASRNSAGGRGKLFF. The DNA for the CDR3 is TGTGCCAGCAGAAATAGCGCAGGGGGCAGAGGAAAACTGTTTTTT.

This chain connects TRBV6-1 to TRBJ2-3; 10 bases map to TRBD2. Trimming at V came to 3 bases and at J to 2 bases, leaving 5 bases not matched to a gene. The CDR3 totals 16 residues. The germline gives CDR1 MNHNS, CDR2 SASEGT. CDR3 sequence reads: CASSDLAGGLTDTQYF. CDR3 DNA sequence: TGTGCCAGCAGTGATTTAGCGGGGGGCCTCACAGATACGCAGTATTTT.

The chain has TRBV4-3 and TRBJ2-7; the D is unclear. Deletions cut 0 bases from V and 0 bases from J, with 9 bases between. Germline loops: CDR1 LGHNA, CDR2 YSLEER. This CDR3 region has 15 residues. CDR3 bases: TGCGCCAGCAGCCAAGATTTAACGAGCTCCTACGAGCAGTACTTC. Protein: CASSQDLTSSYEQYF.

The chain carries TRBV25-1 and TRBJ1-2; 8 bases line up with TRBD1. The CDR3 totals 15 residues. V was clipped by 3 bases and J by 7 bases; unmatched bases: 10. The germline V gene has CDR1 MGHDK and CDR2 SYGVNS. The CDR3 protein is CASSDRTGIGGGYTF. For the CDR3, the DNA is TGTGCCAGCAGTGATAGGACAGGGATAGGGGGTGGCTACACCTTC.

CDR3 in amino acids: CASSLQGTSGIETQYF. The CDR3 nucleotides read TGCGCCAGCAGCCTTCAGGGGACTAGCGGGATAGAGACCCAGTACTTC. J is TRBJ2-5 and V is TRBV4-1, with 13 bases lining up with TRBD2. Losses at the gene ends were 4 bases for V and 4 bases for J; bases not matched to a gene: 6. Germline loops: CDR1 MGHRA, CDR2 YSYEKL. This CDR3 contains 16 residues.

V is TRBV30 and J is TRBJ2-1, with 11 bases fitting TRBD2. The CDR3 is 14 amino acids. V gave up 6 bases and J gave up 5 bases; unmatched junction bases: 6. Looked up from germline, CDR1 is GTSNPN and CDR2 is SVGIG (reference sequence). The chain's CDR3 is CACSGLAAHNEQFF. DNA for the CDR3: TGTGCCTGCTCGGGACTAGCGGCCCACAATGAGCAGTTCTTC.

The chain is built from TRBV7-2 and TRBJ1-2, with a tentative D call TRBD1 (5 bases). Trimming cost V 1 base and J 7 bases, with 16 bases left between them. Germline CDR1 SGHTA, CDR2 FQGNSA. The CDR3 extends over 15 amino acids. The CDR3 bases are TGTGCCAGCAGCTTAGATGCAGGGAAGATTGGTGGCTACACCTTC. It encodes CASSLDAGKIGGYTF. The variable domain in full, completed from reference TRBV7-2 and TRBJ1-2, reads GAGVSQSPSNKVTEKGKDVELRCDPISGHTALYWYRQSLGQGLEFLIYFQGNSAPDKSGLPSDRFSAERTGGSVSTLTIQRTQQEDSAVYLCASSLDAGKIGGYTFGSGTRLTVV.

This clone is a singleton in its sample. The chain combines TRBV7-3 with TRBJ2-2, with 8 positions matching TRBD2. Per germline, CDR1 SGHTA and CDR2 FQGTGA. Trimming at V came to 0 bases and at J to 0 bases, leaving 0 bases not matched to a gene. The CDR3 extends over 16 amino acids. CDR3 residues: CASSLTRGANTGELFF. For the CDR3, the DNA is TGTGCCAGCAGCTTAACGCGGGGGGCGAACACCGGGGAGCTGTTTTTT.

V gene TRBV9 combines with J gene TRBJ2-7; TRBD2 matches 16 bases. The CDR3 contains 18 residues. Germline V lookup: CDR1 SGDLS, CDR2 YYNGEE. Trimming removed 4 bases from V and 1 base from J; junction bases left unmatched: 8. CDR3 coding DNA: TGTGCCAGCAGCTGGGGGACTAGCGGGGGGGCCATTTCCTACGAGCAGTACTTC. Encoded protein: CASSWGTSGGAISYEQYF.

The chain carries TRBV6-6 and TRBJ2-1; no clear D gene. Germline values: CDR1 MNHNY, CDR2 SVGAGI (reference sequence). Trimming stripped 2 bases from V and 8 bases from J, with 7 bases between. The CDR3 runs 12 residues. CDR3 DNA sequence: TGTGCCAGCAGTTACCCACAAGATGAGCAGTTCTTC. It translates to CASSYPQDEQFF.

The V gene is TRBV7-2, the J gene TRBJ1-2; the D gene is possibly TRBD1 (6 bases). The CDR3 totals 15 residues. Between the trimmed V and J ends, which lost 3 bases and 2 bases, there was a span of 13 bases. Per the germline V gene, CDR1 is SGHTA and CDR2 is FQGNSA. Here the CDR3 DNA reads TGTGCCAGCAGCTTCTCGGGAGGACAGAACTATGGCTACACCTTC. Its translation is CASSFSGGQNYGYTF. The full variable domain, rest sourced from reference TRBV7-2 and TRBJ1-2, is GAGVSQSPSNKVTEKGKDVELRCDPISGHTALYWYRQSLGQGLEFLIYFQGNSAPDKSGLPSDRFSAERTGGSVSTLTIQRTQQEDSAVYLCASSFSGGQNYGYTFGSGTRLTVV.

This chain links TRBV30 with TRBJ2-7; D ambiguous. This CDR3 has 15 residues. Germline values: CDR1 GTSNPN, CDR2 SVGIG (reference sequence). Trimming cost V 0 bases and J 1 base, with 13 bases left between them. CDR3 nucleotides: TGTGCCTGGAGTGTAAGAAGAGTCCTTTCCTACGAGCAGTACTTC. It specifies CAWSVRRVLSYEQYF.

The rearrangement joins TRBV7-3 to TRBJ2-1; 7 bases are a match to TRBD2. V was pared by 6 bases and J by 8 bases, with 7 bases of the junction left unmatched. This CDR3 is built from 13 residues. Germline CDR1 is SGHTA and CDR2 is FQGTGA. DNA of the CDR3: TGTGCCAGCAGGGGGGGGTACGGCGATGAGCAGTTCTTC. Translating gives CASRGGYGDEQFF.

This chain links TRBV27 with TRBJ2-7; no clear D gene. The CDR3 has 13 residues. Germline V gives CDR1 MNHEY, CDR2 SMNVEV (reference sequence). V was shortened by 2 bases and J by 4 bases, with 9 bases between the two germline ends. CDR3 DNA sequence: TGTGCCAGCAGTTTAACGATGGCATACGAGCAGTACTTC. Its translation is CASSLTMAYEQYF.